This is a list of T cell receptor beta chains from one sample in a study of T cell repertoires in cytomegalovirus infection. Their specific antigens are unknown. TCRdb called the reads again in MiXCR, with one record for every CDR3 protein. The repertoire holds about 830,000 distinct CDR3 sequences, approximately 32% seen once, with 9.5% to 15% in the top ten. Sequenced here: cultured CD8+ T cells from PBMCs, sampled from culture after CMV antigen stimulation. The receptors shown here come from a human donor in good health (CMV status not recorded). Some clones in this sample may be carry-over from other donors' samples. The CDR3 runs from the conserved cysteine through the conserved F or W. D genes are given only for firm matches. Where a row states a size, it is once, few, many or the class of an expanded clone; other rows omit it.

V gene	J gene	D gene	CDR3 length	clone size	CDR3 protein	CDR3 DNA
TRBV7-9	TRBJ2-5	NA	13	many	CASSLGTQETQYF	TGTGCCAGCAGCTTGGGAACTCAAGAGACCCAGTACTTC
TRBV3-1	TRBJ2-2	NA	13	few	CASSQEVSGELFF	TGTGCCAGCAGCCAAGAAGTTTCCGGGGAGCTGTTTTTT
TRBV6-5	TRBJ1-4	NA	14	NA	CASSALGKGEKLFF	TGTGCCAGCAGTGCCCTGGGGAAGGGTGAAAAACTGTTTTTT
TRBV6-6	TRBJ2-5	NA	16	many	CASSYPGATVQETQYF	TGTGCCAGCAGTTATCCAGGGGCAACAGTACAAGAGACCCAGTACTTC
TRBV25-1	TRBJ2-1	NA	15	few	CASVPPGGPYNEQFF	TGTGCCAGCGTCCCCCCCGGGGGCCCCTACAATGAGCAGTTCTTC
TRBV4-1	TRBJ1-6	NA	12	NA	CASSQGPGPLHF	TGCGCCAGCAGCCAAGGGCCGGGACCCCTCCACTTT
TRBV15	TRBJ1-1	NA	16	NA	CATSRMDRARGTEAFF	TGTGCCACCAGCAGAATGGACCGAGCGAGGGGCACTGAAGCTTTCTTT
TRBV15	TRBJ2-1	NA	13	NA	CATSRPRGGEQFF	TGTGCCACCAGCAGACCGAGGGGTGGGGAGCAGTTCTTC
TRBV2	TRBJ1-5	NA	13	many	CASSAESNQPQHF	TGTGCCAGCAGTGCCGAAAGCAATCAGCCCCAGCATTTT
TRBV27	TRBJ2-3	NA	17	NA	CASSSPTYTTSTDTQYF	TGTGCCAGCAGTTCCCCTACCTACACAACCTCCACAGATACGCAGTATTTT
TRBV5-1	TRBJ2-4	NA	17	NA	CASSLRWAGEDKNIQYF	TGCGCCAGCAGCTTGAGATGGGCAGGAGAGGACAAAAACATTCAGTACTTC
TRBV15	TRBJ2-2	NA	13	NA	CATSRADNGELFF	TGTGCCACCAGCAGAGCGGACAACGGGGAGCTGTTTTTT
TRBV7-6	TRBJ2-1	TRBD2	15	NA	CASSLGAGIPDEQFF	TGTGCCAGCAGCTTAGGAGCGGGGATCCCCGATGAGCAGTTCTTC
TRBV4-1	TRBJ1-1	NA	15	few	CASSSRRGPSTEAFF	TGCGCCAGCAGCTCCCGACGGGGCCCGTCCACTGAAGCTTTCTTT
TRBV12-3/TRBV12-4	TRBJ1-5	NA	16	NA	CASSGPGAGSNQHQHF	TGTGCCAGCAGTGGGCCTGGGGCGGGTAGCAATCAGCACCAGCATTTT
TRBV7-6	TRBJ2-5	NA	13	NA	CASSTGHFETQYF	TGTGCTAGCAGCACGGGACATTTTGAGACCCAGTACTTC
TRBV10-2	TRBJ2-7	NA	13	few	CASSEVPSYEQYF	TGCGCCAGCAGTGAAGTCCCTTCCTACGAGCAGTACTTC
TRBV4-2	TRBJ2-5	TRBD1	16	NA	CASSENRQGQGETQYF	TGTGCCAGCAGCGAGAACAGACAGGGACAGGGAGAGACCCAGTACTTC
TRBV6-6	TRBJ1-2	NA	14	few	CASSYGATNYGYTF	TGTGCCAGCAGTTACGGGGCAACTAACTATGGCTACACCTTC
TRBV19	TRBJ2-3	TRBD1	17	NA	CASTYVGTGFSTDTQYF	TGTGCCAGTACCTACGTCGGGACAGGGTTTAGCACAGATACGCAGTATTTT
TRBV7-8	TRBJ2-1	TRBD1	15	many	CASSLVGQGLDEQFF	TGTGCCAGCAGCTTAGTGGGACAGGGCTTGGATGAGCAGTTCTTC
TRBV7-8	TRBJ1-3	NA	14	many	CASSSYRAGNTIYF	TGTGCCAGCAGCTCGTACAGGGCTGGAAACACCATATATTTT
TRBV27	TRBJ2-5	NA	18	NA	CASSADSRAFVLGETQYF	TGTGCCAGCAGTGCAGATTCCAGGGCGTTTGTCCTGGGAGAGACCCAGTACTTC